This T cell receptor (beta chain) was sequenced during a study of T cell responses to AZD1222 COVID-19 vaccine. Turning to the study itself: Pooling of second doses given at about 4 or about 12 weeks was done.

Measured with immunoSEQ multiplex PCR; TCRdb has only the in-frame clones, and not every one. Of some 85,000 clones in the sample, about nine tenths were seen once. Of note for this clone: Antigen: not known.

The CDR3 has 15 residues. After removal of 0 bases from V and 3 bases from J, the junction contained 3 bases not matched to a gene. Germline-derived CDR1 and CDR2 are SGHTA and FQGTGA. Study outcomes and limitations: All repertoire sampling was performed exclusively after the peak T cell response. Females outnumbered males among donors, who were mostly white British; clonal diversity was possibly underestimated. The study found vaccine-associated CD4 TCRs spanning spike, dominant at 160-218 and 743-854.

This clonotype originated in an adult in good health. This material consisted of peripheral blood, taken on day 0 of AZD1222 vaccination. The genes are TRBV7-3 and TRBJ2-3; 7 bases match TRBD1. The CDR3 sequence is CASSLTGQETDTQYF. DNA for the CDR3: TGTGCCAGCAGCTTAACCGGACAGGAGACAGATACGCAGTATTTT.